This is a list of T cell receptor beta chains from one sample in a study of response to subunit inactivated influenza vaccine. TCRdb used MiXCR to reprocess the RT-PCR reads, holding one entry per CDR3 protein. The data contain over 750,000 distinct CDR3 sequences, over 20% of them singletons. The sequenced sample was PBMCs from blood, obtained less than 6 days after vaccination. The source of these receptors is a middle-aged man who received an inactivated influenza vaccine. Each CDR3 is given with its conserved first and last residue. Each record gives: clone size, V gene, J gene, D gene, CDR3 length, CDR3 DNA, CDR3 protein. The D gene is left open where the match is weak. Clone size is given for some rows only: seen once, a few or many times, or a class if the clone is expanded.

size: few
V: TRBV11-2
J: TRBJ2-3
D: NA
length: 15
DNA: TGTGCCAGCAGCTTCGGGACACCTAGCACAGATACGCAGTATTTT
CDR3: CASSFGTPSTDTQYF

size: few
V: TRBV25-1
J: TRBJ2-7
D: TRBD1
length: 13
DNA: TGTGCCAGCGGCGGGGACAGGGGCTACGAGCAGTACTTC
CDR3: CASGGDRGYEQYF

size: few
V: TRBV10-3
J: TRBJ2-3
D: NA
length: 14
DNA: TGTGCCATCAGTGCGGCATCCGTGGGAGATACGCAGTATTTT
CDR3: CAISAASVGDTQYF

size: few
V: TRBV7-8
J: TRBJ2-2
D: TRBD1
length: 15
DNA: TGTGCCAGCAGCTTAAACAGGGGGAACACCGGGGAGCTGTTTTTT
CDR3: CASSLNRGNTGELFF

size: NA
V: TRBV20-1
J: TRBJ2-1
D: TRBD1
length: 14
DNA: TGCAGTGCTAGTTGGGACAGAACCTACAATGAGCAGTTCTTC
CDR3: CSASWDRTYNEQFF

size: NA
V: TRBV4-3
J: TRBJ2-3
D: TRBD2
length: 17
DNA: TGCGCCAGCAGCATCGGGACTAGCGGGAGGGCGGCAGATACGCAGTATTTT
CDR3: CASSIGTSGRAADTQYF

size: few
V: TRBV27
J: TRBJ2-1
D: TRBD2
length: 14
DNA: TGTGCCAGCAGTTTATCGAGCGGGGAAGACGAGCAGTTCTTC
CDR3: CASSLSSGEDEQFF

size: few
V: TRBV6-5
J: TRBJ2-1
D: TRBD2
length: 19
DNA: TGTGCCAGCAGTTACTTGGGACTAGCGGGAGGCCGCTCCTACAATGAGCAGTTCTTC
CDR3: CASSYLGLAGGRSYNEQFF

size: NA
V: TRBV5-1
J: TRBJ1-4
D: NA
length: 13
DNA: TGCGCCAGCAGCTTGGCCCCAGGAGAAAAACTGTTTTTT
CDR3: CASSLAPGEKLFF

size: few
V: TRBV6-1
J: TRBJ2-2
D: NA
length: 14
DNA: TGTGCCAGTCGCGGGGTTATCAACACCGGGGAGCTGTTTTTT
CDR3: CASRGVINTGELFF

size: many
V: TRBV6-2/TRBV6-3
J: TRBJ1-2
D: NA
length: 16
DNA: TGTGCCAGCAGCCATCCCGCCCTCAGGTCTAACTATGGCTACACCTTC
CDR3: CASSHPALRSNYGYTF

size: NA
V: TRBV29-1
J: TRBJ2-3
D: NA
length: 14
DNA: TGCAGCGTTTCCACCACGTTAGGCACAGATACGCAGTATTTT
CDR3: CSVSTTLGTDTQYF

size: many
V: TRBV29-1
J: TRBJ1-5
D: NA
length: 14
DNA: TGCAGCGTTGCCGCCCTCGATAGCAATCAGCCCCAGCATTTT
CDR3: CSVAALDSNQPQHF

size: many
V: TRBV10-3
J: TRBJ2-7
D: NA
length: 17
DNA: TGTGCCATCAGTGAGTCGAACTTGGCAGGGGCGTCGAACGAGCAGTACTTC
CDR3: CAISESNLAGASNEQYF

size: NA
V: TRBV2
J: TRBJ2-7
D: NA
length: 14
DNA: TGTGCCAGCAGTACCCAGGGCGGCGCCCCCCAGCAGTACTTC
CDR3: CASSTQGGAPQQYF